The 13 T cell receptor beta chains listed next were all sequenced from one sample in a study of cytomegalovirus exposure and HLA in healthy donors. A multiplex PCR was run with 60 Vbeta primers and 13 Jbeta primers. Clones were read by immunoSEQ multiplex PCR, and TCRdb kept only the in-frame ones, dropping some. The sample includes 150,000 to 200,000 clones, less than 90% of them seen just once. The sequencing input was PBMCs. These TCRs come from a woman aged 18-35 years in good health and CMV-seronegative.

The chain recombines TRBV19 with TRBJ1-1; the D gene is possibly TRBD1 (5 bases). CDR1 LNHDA and CDR2 SQIVND come from the germline V gene (reference sequence). V lost 2 bases, J lost 5 bases, and 9 bases lay in between. The CDR3 spans 13 residues. The CDR3 sequence is CASSILGQTEAFF. The DNA of the CDR3 is TGTGCCAGTAGTATACTGGGGCAGACTGAAGCTTTCTTT.

In its sample, this clone was seen a few times. This sequence joins TRBV6-1 and TRBJ1-4, with 8 bases that match TRBD1. Germline V gene lookup returns CDR1 MNHNS and CDR2 SASEGT. This CDR3 has 13 residues. The V gene end was trimmed by 6 bases and the J gene end by 8 bases; junction bases not matched to a gene: 5. The CDR3 sequence is CASSRAGGEKLFF. CDR3 nucleotide sequence: TGTGCCAGCAGCCGAGCAGGGGGCGAAAAACTGTTTTTT.

Written as DNA, the CDR3 is TGTGCCAGCAGCAGGATGGCGGGGGAGACCCAGTACTTC. It specifies CASSRMAGETQYF. The rearrangement joins TRBV27 to TRBJ2-5, with D tentatively TRBD2 (6 bases). This CDR3 contains 13 residues. From germline, CDR1 is MNHEY and CDR2 SMNVEV (reference sequence). V lost 6 bases to trimming and J lost 5 bases, with 13 bases between them.

The rearrangement links TRBV2 to TRBJ1-2; D might be TRBD1 (6 bases). The CDR3 is 12 residues long. Trimming left V 4 bases short and J 5 bases short, with 8 bases between. Germline CDR1 SNHLY, CDR2 FYNNEI. CDR3 loop: CASSGTAYGYTF. The CDR3 bases are TGTGCCAGCAGTGGGACAGCTTATGGCTACACCTTC.

In DNA form, the CDR3 reads TGTGCCAGCTCACCTACGAGGACAGGATATTTTAATGAAAAACTGTTTTTT. It codes for CASSPTRTGYFNEKLFF. This chain links TRBV18 with TRBJ1-4; 7 bases align to TRBD1. The germline gives CDR1 KGHSH, CDR2 LQKENI. The CDR3 loop spans 17 amino acids. Unmatched junction bases numbered 11, after V lost 3 bases and J lost 4 bases. The full variable domain, completed using reference TRBV18 and TRBJ1-4, is NAGVMQNPRHLVRRRGQEARLRCSPMKGHSHVYWYRQLPEEGLKFMVYLQKENIIDESGMPKERFSAEFPKEGPSILRIQQVVRGDSAAYFCASSPTRTGYFNEKLFFGSGTQLSVL.

This chain joins TRBV19 and TRBJ2-7, with 10 bases lining up with TRBD2. V dropped 4 bases and J dropped 2; count of bases not matched to a gene: 2. CDR1 is LNHDA and CDR2 is SQIVND in the germline V gene (reference sequence). This CDR3 is built from 14 residues. The CDR3 region is CASSNGLAAYEQYF. CDR3 nucleotides: TGTGCCAGTAGTAATGGACTAGCGGCCTACGAGCAGTACTTC.

This chain joins TRBV5-1 and TRBJ2-2, with D possibly TRBD1 on 6 matching bases. This CDR3 has 15 amino acids. Trimming shortened V by 9 bases and J by 2 bases, and 17 bases separated the two germline ends. Germline CDR1 SGHRS, CDR2 YFSETQ. CDR3 loop: CATCTGTTNTGELFF. CDR3 DNA: TGCGCCACCTGTACCGGGACAACTAACACCGGGGAGCTGTTTTTT.

As for this clone: Possible read error: a much larger clone is one base away. The chain is built from TRBV7-6 and TRBJ2-5, with TRBD2 identical over 15 bases. The CDR3 sequence is 15 residues long. Germline lookup yields CDR1 SGHVS and CDR2 FNYEAQ. Unmatched junction bases numbered 2, after V lost 4 bases and J lost 5 bases. The CDR3 coding sequence is TGTGCCAGCAGCTCCGGGACTAGCGGGAGGGAGACCCAGTACTTC. Protein product: CASSSGTSGRETQYF.

The rearrangement uses TRBV5-4 and TRBJ2-7; 10 bases map to TRBD2. Germline V lookup: CDR1 SGHNT, CDR2 YYREEE (reference sequence). The CDR3 totals 15 residues. V lost 4 bases and J lost 2; bases outside the gene matches: 6. This CDR3 is CASSLRTSGTYEQYF. DNA of the CDR3: TGTGCCAGCAGCCTGCGGACTAGCGGCACCTACGAGCAGTACTTC.

The chain combines TRBV5-4 with TRBJ1-1; tentatively, D is TRBD1 (6 bases). The length of the CDR3 is 15 residues. Germline assignment: CDR1 SGHNT and CDR2 YYREEE (reference sequence). V was shortened by 5 bases and J by 0 bases, with 14 bases between the two germline ends. The CDR3 loop is CASRLRTAMNTEAFF. For the CDR3, the DNA is TGTGCCAGCAGGCTCCGGACAGCGATGAACACTGAAGCTTTCTTT.

The chain recombines TRBV30 with TRBJ1-1; weak D call: TRBD1 (6 bases). Germline V gene lookup returns CDR1 GTSNPN and CDR2 SVGIG (reference sequence). The CDR3 sequence is 14 residues long. V shed 0 bases and J shed 2 bases, with 10 bases lying between them. The DNA for the CDR3 is TGTGCCTGGAGTGTAGGGGGGGCAAACACTGAAGCTTTCTTT. Translated, it gives CAWSVGGANTEAFF.

This clone was counted only a few times. The chain recombines TRBV6-6 with TRBJ2-3; TRBD2 might be the D (6 bases). Germline V gene lookup returns CDR1 MNHNY and CDR2 SVGAGI (reference sequence). The CDR3 loop spans 12 amino acids. V shed 4 bases and J shed 5 bases, with 7 bases lying between them. The CDR3 DNA sequence: TGTGCCAGCAGTTTCGGGGGAGATACGCAGTATTTT. Amino acids: CASSFGGDTQYF.

A remark on this clone: Other DNA variants within this sample encode the same CDR3. This sequence joins TRBV15 and TRBJ2-2; D gene uncertain. There are 13 residues in the CDR3. The germline V gene has CDR1 LNHNV and CDR2 YYDKDF (reference sequence). V was pared by 0 bases and J by 6 bases, with 5 bases between. This CDR3 reads CATSRDLAGELFF. As DNA, the CDR3 is TGTGCCACCAGCAGAGATCTCGCCGGGGAGCTGTTTTTT.